Listed below are T cell receptor beta chains from one sample, sequenced in a study of blood T cell repertoires in COVID-19. TCRdb's table, derived via immunoSEQ multiplex PCR, lists solely in-frame clones and lacks some. The table lists 150,000 to 200,000 clones, 80% to 95% of them singletons, with roughly 4.8% in the top ten. Sequencing was carried out using peripheral blood. The receptor set was obtained from a woman aged 45-59 years with acute or convalescent COVID-19. The CDR3 runs from the conserved cysteine through the conserved F or W. Fields, in order: CDR3 DNA, CDR3 protein, clone size, J gene, D gene, V gene. The D gene is left open where the match is weak. Size is omitted from some rows. Given values are once, few, many or a class for expanded clones.

cdr3_nt: TGTGCCAGCAGTGAAAGGGGCGTGAGTACCCAGTACTTC
cdr3_aa: CASSERGVSTQYF
clone_size: -
j_call: TRBJ2-5
d_call: -
v_call: TRBV25-1

cdr3_nt: TGTGCCTGGAACTCCAGGGGGAGGGAGCAGTACTTC
cdr3_aa: CAWNSRGREQYF
clone_size: -
j_call: TRBJ2-7
d_call: -
v_call: TRBV30

cdr3_nt: TGTGCCATCAGTGGTCAAACGGGACAGGGAAATGAGCAGTTCTTC
cdr3_aa: CAISGQTGQGNEQFF
clone_size: -
j_call: TRBJ2-1
d_call: TRBD1
v_call: TRBV10-3

cdr3_nt: TGTGCCAGCAGCTTAGATTTGGGACAGGGGAGGGCTGGCTACACCTTC
cdr3_aa: CASSLDLGQGRAGYTF
clone_size: once
j_call: TRBJ1-2
d_call: TRBD1
v_call: TRBV5-6

cdr3_nt: TGTGCCAGCAGCCAAGATGGTAACAGGGGGCACGAGCAGTACTTC
cdr3_aa: CASSQDGNRGHEQYF
clone_size: -
j_call: TRBJ2-7
d_call: TRBD1
v_call: TRBV14

cdr3_nt: TGTGCCAGCAGTTTAATCGTTCGGGGGGCGCGCCCTGAGCAGTACTTC
cdr3_aa: CASSLIVRGARPEQYF
clone_size: -
j_call: TRBJ2-7
d_call: -
v_call: TRBV28

cdr3_nt: TGTGCCAGTCGCCCAGGGGGTTGGGATGAGCAGTTCTTC
cdr3_aa: CASRPGGWDEQFF
clone_size: -
j_call: TRBJ2-1
d_call: TRBD1
v_call: TRBV19

cdr3_nt: TGCGCCAGCAGCCAAGATCGAGGCCCGACAGATGGCTACACCTTC
cdr3_aa: CASSQDRGPTDGYTF
clone_size: -
j_call: TRBJ1-2
d_call: -
v_call: TRBV4-3

cdr3_nt: TGTGCCAGCAGTTACTCCTCCAGGTTGGAGACCCAGTACTTC
cdr3_aa: CASSYSSRLETQYF
clone_size: -
j_call: TRBJ2-5
d_call: -
v_call: TRBV6-5

cdr3_nt: TGTGCCAGCAGCTTCACCACCGGGACTAGCGAACAGGAGGAGGATACGCAGTATTTT
cdr3_aa: CASSFTTGTSEQEEDTQYF
clone_size: -
j_call: TRBJ2-3
d_call: TRBD2
v_call: TRBV7-6

cdr3_nt: TGTGCCAGCAGCCCCCTCTTCCGGGACAGAGAAGGCTACACCTTC
cdr3_aa: CASSPLFRDREGYTF
clone_size: -
j_call: TRBJ1-2
d_call: TRBD1
v_call: TRBV3-1/TRBV3-2

cdr3_nt: TGTGCCAGCAGTTTGCTAGGGGGCCCAGAGGTGGAGCAGTACTTC
cdr3_aa: CASSLLGGPEVEQYF
clone_size: -
j_call: TRBJ2-7
d_call: TRBD1
v_call: TRBV27

cdr3_nt: TGTGCCAGCAGTTTTATCACCGGGGAGCTGTTTTTT
cdr3_aa: CASSFITGELFF
clone_size: -
j_call: TRBJ2-2
d_call: -
v_call: TRBV27

cdr3_nt: TGTGCCAGTAGTTATGACAGGGGGAATGGCTACACCTTC
cdr3_aa: CASSYDRGNGYTF
clone_size: -
j_call: TRBJ1-2
d_call: TRBD1
v_call: TRBV19

cdr3_nt: TGTGCCAGCAGCCACACAGATGGGACTGGGAACTATGGCTACACCTTC
cdr3_aa: CASSHTDGTGNYGYTF
clone_size: -
j_call: TRBJ1-2
d_call: -
v_call: TRBV3-1/TRBV3-2

cdr3_nt: TGTGCCAGCAGTTTATCTCCAGGGTTCTCTCGTTCACCCCTCCACTTT
cdr3_aa: CASSLSPGFSRSPLHF
clone_size: -
j_call: TRBJ1-6
d_call: -
v_call: TRBV27

cdr3_nt: TGTGCCAGCTCACCACCGGCGGGGGGCTACACCTTC
cdr3_aa: CASSPPAGGYTF
clone_size: -
j_call: TRBJ1-2
d_call: -
v_call: TRBV18

cdr3_nt: TGTGCCAGCAGTTTAGTGCCTAGCGGCTACACCGGGGAGCTGTTTTTT
cdr3_aa: CASSLVPSGYTGELFF
clone_size: -
j_call: TRBJ2-2
d_call: TRBD2
v_call: TRBV28

cdr3_nt: TGCGCCAGCAGCCAAGAAGCCCTTCTCGGGGGCGAGCAGTACTTC
cdr3_aa: CASSQEALLGGEQYF
clone_size: few
j_call: TRBJ2-7
d_call: -
v_call: TRBV4-3

cdr3_nt: TGTGCCAGCAGCCAATTTCACAGGGGGCGCAATCAGCCCCAGCATTTT
cdr3_aa: CASSQFHRGRNQPQHF
clone_size: -
j_call: TRBJ1-5
d_call: TRBD1
v_call: TRBV3-1/TRBV3-2

cdr3_nt: TGTGCCAGCTGGTTCGACAGACCGAACACTGAAGCTTTCTTT
cdr3_aa: CASWFDRPNTEAFF
clone_size: -
j_call: TRBJ1-1
d_call: -
v_call: TRBV7-3

cdr3_nt: TGTGCCAGCAGCTTGGCGGGTGGCGGAGAGGCTGAAGCTTTCTTT
cdr3_aa: CASSLAGGGEAEAFF
clone_size: -
j_call: TRBJ1-1
d_call: -
v_call: TRBV5-4

cdr3_nt: TGTGCCAGCAGCCCCCGGGGGGGGGAGCAGCGACGAAAGGGCTACACCTTC
cdr3_aa: CASSPRGGEQRRKGYTF
clone_size: -
j_call: TRBJ1-2
d_call: -
v_call: TRBV9

cdr3_nt: TGCAGCGTGAGGCTAAGAGGGACAGGGGATGGCTACACCTTC
cdr3_aa: CSVRLRGTGDGYTF
clone_size: -
j_call: TRBJ1-2
d_call: TRBD1
v_call: TRBV29-1

cdr3_nt: TGTGCCAGCAGCTTAGAGGGGCCAGGGGCAGATACGCAGTATTTT
cdr3_aa: CASSLEGPGADTQYF
clone_size: -
j_call: TRBJ2-3
d_call: -
v_call: TRBV7-3

cdr3_nt: TGTGCCAGTAGTATAGTTCTCCGACAGGGGGGATACGAGCAGTACTTC
cdr3_aa: CASSIVLRQGGYEQYF
clone_size: -
j_call: TRBJ2-7
d_call: TRBD1
v_call: TRBV19

cdr3_nt: TGCGCCAGCAGCCAATTAGCGGGGCACTCCTACAATGAGCAGTTCTTC
cdr3_aa: CASSQLAGHSYNEQFF
clone_size: -
j_call: TRBJ2-1
d_call: TRBD2
v_call: TRBV4-1

cdr3_nt: TGTGCCAGCAGCCAATCCGGGACAGGGGCTAACTATGGCTACACCTTC
cdr3_aa: CASSQSGTGANYGYTF
clone_size: -
j_call: TRBJ1-2
d_call: TRBD1
v_call: TRBV5-6

cdr3_nt: TGCGCCAGCAGTGAGCAGGGGACATCCTATGGCTACACCTTC
cdr3_aa: CASSEQGTSYGYTF
clone_size: -
j_call: TRBJ1-2
d_call: -
v_call: TRBV10-2

cdr3_nt: TGTGCCAGCAGCTTCGGACAGGGGGCATTGAACACTGAAGCTTTCTTT
cdr3_aa: CASSFGQGALNTEAFF
clone_size: -
j_call: TRBJ1-1
d_call: TRBD1
v_call: TRBV5-5

cdr3_nt: TGTGCCAGCAGCCAAGGACAGGGCAATCAGCCCCAGCATTTT
cdr3_aa: CASSQGQGNQPQHF
clone_size: once
j_call: TRBJ1-5
d_call: TRBD1
v_call: TRBV7-9

cdr3_nt: TGTGCCAGCAGCTTAAAGGGGAAGAACGAGCAGTACTTC
cdr3_aa: CASSLKGKNEQYF
clone_size: -
j_call: TRBJ2-7
d_call: -
v_call: TRBV5-4

cdr3_nt: TGTGCCAGCAGCGGCCGGGACTCTTACAATGAGCAGTTCTTC
cdr3_aa: CASSGRDSYNEQFF
clone_size: -
j_call: TRBJ2-1
d_call: -
v_call: TRBV9

cdr3_nt: TGCGCCAGCAGCGGAAGGACACCTAGCACAGATACGCAGTATTTT
cdr3_aa: CASSGRTPSTDTQYF
clone_size: once
j_call: TRBJ2-3
d_call: -
v_call: TRBV5-1

cdr3_nt: TGCGCCAGCAGCGGCGGGAGTGGATCCTACGAGCAGTACTTC
cdr3_aa: CASSGGSGSYEQYF
clone_size: -
j_call: TRBJ2-7
d_call: TRBD2
v_call: TRBV5-1

cdr3_nt: TGTGCCACCTCCCTCCGGGACAGGGAGAGCACCATATATTTT
cdr3_aa: CATSLRDRESTIYF
clone_size: once
j_call: TRBJ1-3
d_call: TRBD1
v_call: TRBV30

cdr3_nt: TGTGCCAGCAGCGTAGAGGGGAACAATCAGCCCCAGCATTTT
cdr3_aa: CASSVEGNNQPQHF
clone_size: -
j_call: TRBJ1-5
d_call: -
v_call: TRBV9

cdr3_nt: TGTGCCAGCAGCCGCGACAAGGCCCAGTTCTTC
cdr3_aa: CASSRDKAQFF
clone_size: -
j_call: TRBJ2-1
d_call: -
v_call: TRBV2

cdr3_nt: TGTGCCAGCAGCAAAGCCCCAGGTCAAGAGACCCAGTACTTC
cdr3_aa: CASSKAPGQETQYF
clone_size: -
j_call: TRBJ2-5
d_call: -
v_call: TRBV21-1